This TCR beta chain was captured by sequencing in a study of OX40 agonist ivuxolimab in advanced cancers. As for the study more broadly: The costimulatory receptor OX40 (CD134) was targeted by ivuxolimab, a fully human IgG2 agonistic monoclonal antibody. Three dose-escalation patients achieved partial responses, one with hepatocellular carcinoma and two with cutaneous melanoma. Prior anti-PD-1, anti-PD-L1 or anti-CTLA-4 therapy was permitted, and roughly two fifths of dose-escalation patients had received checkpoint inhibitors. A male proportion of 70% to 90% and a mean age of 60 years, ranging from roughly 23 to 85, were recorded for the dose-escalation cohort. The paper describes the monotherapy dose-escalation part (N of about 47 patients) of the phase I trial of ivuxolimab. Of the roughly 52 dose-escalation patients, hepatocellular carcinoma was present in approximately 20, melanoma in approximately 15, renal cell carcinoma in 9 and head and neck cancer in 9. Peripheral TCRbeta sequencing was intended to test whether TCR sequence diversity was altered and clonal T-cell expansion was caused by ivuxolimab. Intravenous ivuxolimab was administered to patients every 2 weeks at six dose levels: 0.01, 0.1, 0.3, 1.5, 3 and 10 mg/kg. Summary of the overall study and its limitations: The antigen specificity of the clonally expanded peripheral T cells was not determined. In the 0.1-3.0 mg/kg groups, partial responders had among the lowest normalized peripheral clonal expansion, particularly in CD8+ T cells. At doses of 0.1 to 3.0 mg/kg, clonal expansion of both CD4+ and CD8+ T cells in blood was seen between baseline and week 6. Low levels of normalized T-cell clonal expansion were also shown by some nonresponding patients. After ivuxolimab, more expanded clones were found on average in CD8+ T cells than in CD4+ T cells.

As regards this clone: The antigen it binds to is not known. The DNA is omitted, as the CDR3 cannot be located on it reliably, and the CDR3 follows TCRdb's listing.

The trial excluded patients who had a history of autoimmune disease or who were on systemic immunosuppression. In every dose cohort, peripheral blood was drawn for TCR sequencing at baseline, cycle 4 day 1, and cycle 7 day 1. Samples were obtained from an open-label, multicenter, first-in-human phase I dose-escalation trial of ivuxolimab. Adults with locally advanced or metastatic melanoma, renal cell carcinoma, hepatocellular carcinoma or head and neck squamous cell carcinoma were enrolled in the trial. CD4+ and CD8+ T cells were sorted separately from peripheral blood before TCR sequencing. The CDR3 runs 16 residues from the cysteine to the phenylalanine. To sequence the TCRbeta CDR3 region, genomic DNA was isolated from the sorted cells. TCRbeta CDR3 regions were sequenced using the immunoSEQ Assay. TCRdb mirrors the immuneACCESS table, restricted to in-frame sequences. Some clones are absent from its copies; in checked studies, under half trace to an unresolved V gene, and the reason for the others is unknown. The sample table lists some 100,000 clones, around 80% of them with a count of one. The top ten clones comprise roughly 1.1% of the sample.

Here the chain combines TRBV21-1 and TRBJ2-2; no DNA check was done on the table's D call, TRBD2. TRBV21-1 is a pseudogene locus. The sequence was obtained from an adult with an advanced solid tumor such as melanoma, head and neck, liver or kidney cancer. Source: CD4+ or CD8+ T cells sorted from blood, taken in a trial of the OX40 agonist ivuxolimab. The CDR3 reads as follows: CASSTFWAGGTGELFF.